This entry is about one T cell receptor beta chain. Its target is not known. Time point reported: week 5, during vaccination. Vaccination comprised doses that each held 300 ug of mutant IDH1 20-mer peptide, plus topical imiquimod. Diagnosis in the donors showed new WHO grade 3 or 4 astrocytomas that were IDH1-mutant and ATRX-lost. This sample was included in a study of a mutant IDH1 vaccine in newly diagnosed glioma. In the study overall: Vaccines began 4-6 weeks after radiotherapy alone, or with temozolomide cycles.

Libraries were prepared by immunoSEQ multiplex PCR; TCRdb keeps only in-frame clonotypes and omits some of them. The table has 45,000 to 60,000 clones, 78% seen once. From germline, CDR1 is LGHNA and CDR2 YSLEER. After removal of 4 bases from V and 5 bases from J, the junction contained 12 bases not matched to a gene. The CDR3 is made up of 17 amino acids. The sequence was collected from a man aged 50-60 years with glioma. The specimen comprised PBMCs, sampled from a glioma patient whose treatment included an IDH1 peptide vaccine. V usage is TRBV4-3 and J usage is TRBJ2-1; TRBD2 aligns across 9 bases. The DNA for the CDR3 is TGCGCCAGCAGCCCGTCCCGAGGGCGGGGGGGCCACAATGAGCAGTTCTTC. It translates to CASSPSRGRGGHNEQFF.